This T cell receptor beta chain was identified during a study of blood T cell repertoires in COVID-19. Study at large: Whether acute or convalescent, the COVID-19 samples came from the United States, Italy and Spain. The cDNA or gDNA used as material had been derived from T cells, B-cell-depleted T cells, or PBMCs.

Per the original methods: Amplification from reference gene primers served as the basis for estimated nucleated cell counts. The data were produced by immunoSEQ multiplex PCR, yet TCRdb's version contains in-frame clones alone and is incomplete. The DNA gave D and trimming, while V, J and clone size come from that table. The table records around 63,000 clones, around 79% of them present only once. The TCR originated in a woman between 50 and 59 years old with active or convalescent COVID-19. The sample taken for sequencing was peripheral blood.

The DNA for the CDR3 is TGTGCCAGCTCACCACCGGGCAGGAACACTGAAGCTTTCTTT. This gives the protein CASSPPGRNTEAFF. This rearrangement joins TRBV18 to TRBJ1-1, with no clear D. From germline, CDR1 is KGHSH and CDR2 LQKENI. The CDR3 contains 14 residues. The germline V and J ends were trimmed by 0 bases and 1 base, with 6 bases remaining between them.